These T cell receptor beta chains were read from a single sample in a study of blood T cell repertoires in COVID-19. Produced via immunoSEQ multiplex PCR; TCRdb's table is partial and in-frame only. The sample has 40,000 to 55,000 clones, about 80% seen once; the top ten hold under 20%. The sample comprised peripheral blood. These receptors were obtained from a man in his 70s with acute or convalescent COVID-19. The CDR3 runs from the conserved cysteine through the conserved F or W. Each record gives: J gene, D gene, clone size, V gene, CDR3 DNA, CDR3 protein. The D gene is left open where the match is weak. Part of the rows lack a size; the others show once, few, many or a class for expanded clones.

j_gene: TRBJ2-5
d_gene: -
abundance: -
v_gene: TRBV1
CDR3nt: TGCACCAGCAGCGGGCAGGGAGGGGAGACCCAGTACTTC
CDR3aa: CTSSGQGGETQYF

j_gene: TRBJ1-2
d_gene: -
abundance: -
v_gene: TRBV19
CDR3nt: TGTGCCAGTAGTATCGGCGGCAGAACTAACTATGGCTACACCTTC
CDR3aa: CASSIGGRTNYGYTF

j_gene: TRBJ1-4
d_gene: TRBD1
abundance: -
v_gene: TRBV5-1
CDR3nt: TGCGCCAGCAGCCTCAGGGGGCGCAATGAAAAACTGTTTTTT
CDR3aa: CASSLRGRNEKLFF

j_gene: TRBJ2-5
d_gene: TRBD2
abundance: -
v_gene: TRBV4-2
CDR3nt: TGTGCCAGCAGCGCCCCAGGAGCGGGGGGGCCGAGGGAGACCCAGTACTTC
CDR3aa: CASSAPGAGGPRETQYF

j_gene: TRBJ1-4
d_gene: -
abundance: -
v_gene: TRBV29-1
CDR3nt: TGCAGCGTTAAACGGGAATATAATGAAAAACTGTTTTTT
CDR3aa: CSVKREYNEKLFF

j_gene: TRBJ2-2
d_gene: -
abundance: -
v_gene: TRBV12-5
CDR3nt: TGTGCTAGTGGTTTGGTACTGGGGGGAACGAACACCGGGGAGCTGTTTTTT
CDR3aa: CASGLVLGGTNTGELFF

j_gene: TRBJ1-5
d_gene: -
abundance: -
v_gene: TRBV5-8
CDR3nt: TGTGCCACCCGAGCCGGGGGGCAGGGTCAGCCCCAGCATTTT
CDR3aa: CATRAGGQGQPQHF

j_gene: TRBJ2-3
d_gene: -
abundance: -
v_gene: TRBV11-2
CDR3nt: TGTGCCAGCAGCTTAGTTAGAGGGTCTGGAGATACGCAGTATTTT
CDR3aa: CASSLVRGSGDTQYF

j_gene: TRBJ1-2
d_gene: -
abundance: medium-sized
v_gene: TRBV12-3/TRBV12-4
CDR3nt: TGTGCCAGCAGTTCGGGAGGTGGCTATGGCTACACCTTC
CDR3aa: CASSSGGGYGYTF

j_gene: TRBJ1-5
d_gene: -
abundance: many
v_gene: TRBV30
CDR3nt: TGTGCCTGGAGTGTGAGCAGGGTACGGCAGCCCCAGCATTTT
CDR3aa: CAWSVSRVRQPQHF

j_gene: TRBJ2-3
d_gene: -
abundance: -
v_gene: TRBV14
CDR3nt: TGTGCCAGCAGCCAAGAGATTTCAGGGAAGTCAAATACAGATACGCAGTATTTT
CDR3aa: CASSQEISGKSNTDTQYF

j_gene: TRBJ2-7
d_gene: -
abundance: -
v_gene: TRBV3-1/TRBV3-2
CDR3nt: TGTGCCAGCAGCCAGTCTAGCGTCTCCTACGAGCAGTACTTC
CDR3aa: CASSQSSVSYEQYF

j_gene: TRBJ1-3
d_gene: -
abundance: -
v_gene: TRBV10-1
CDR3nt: TGCGCCAGCAGTGATCCCAGACAAAATGGAAACACCATATATTTT
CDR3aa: CASSDPRQNGNTIYF

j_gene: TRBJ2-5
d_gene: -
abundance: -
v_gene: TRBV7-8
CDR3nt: TGTGCCAGCAGCCAAGGACAACAAGAGACCCAGTACTTC
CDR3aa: CASSQGQQETQYF

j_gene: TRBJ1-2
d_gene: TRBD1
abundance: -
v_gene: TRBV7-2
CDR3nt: TGTGCCAGCAGCTCTGTACCCGGGACAGGGAAAGGCTACACCTTC
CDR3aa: CASSSVPGTGKGYTF

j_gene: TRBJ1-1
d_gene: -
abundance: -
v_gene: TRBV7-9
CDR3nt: TGTGCCAGCAGCACACCCTACACTGAAGCTTTCTTT
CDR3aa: CASSTPYTEAFF

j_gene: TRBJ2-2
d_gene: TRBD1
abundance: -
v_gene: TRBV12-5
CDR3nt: TGTGCTAGTGGTTCGGGACAGGGGGACACCGGGGAGCTGTTTTTT
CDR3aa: CASGSGQGDTGELFF

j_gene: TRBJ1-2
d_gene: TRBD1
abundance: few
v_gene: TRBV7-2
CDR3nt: TGTGCCAGCAGCATTAGTTCCCGACAGGGGACCTATGGCTACACCTTC
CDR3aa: CASSISSRQGTYGYTF

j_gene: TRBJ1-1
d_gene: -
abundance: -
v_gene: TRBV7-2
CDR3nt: TGTGCCAGCAGCCTTACAGGGTATGAAGCTTTCTTT
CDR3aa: CASSLTGYEAFF

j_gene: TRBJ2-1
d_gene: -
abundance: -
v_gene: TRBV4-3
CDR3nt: TGCGCCAGCAGCCAAGGGCTGGTTTACAATGAGCAGTTCTTC
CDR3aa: CASSQGLVYNEQFF

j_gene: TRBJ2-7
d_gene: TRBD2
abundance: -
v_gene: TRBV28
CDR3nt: TGTGCCTCGAGAACCCCGGGACTACCTACCTACGAGCAGTACTTC
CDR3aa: CASRTPGLPTYEQYF

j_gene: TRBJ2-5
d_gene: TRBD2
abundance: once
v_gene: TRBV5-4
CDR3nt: TGTGCCAGCAGCGTGCTGACTAGCGGGGGGCGGGAGACCCAGTACTTC
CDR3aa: CASSVLTSGGRETQYF

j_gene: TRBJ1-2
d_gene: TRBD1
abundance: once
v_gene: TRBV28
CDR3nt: TGTGCCACCGACATCGGACAGGGAAGGGGTGGCTACACCTTC
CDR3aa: CATDIGQGRGGYTF

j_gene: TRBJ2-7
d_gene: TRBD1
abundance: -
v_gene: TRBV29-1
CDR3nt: TGCAGCGTTGTTCGGGACAGGGGGTCCTACGAGCAGTACTTC
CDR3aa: CSVVRDRGSYEQYF

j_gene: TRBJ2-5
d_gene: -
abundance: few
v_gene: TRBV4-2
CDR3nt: TGTGCCAGCAGCCAAGATCTTGCAGGGGAGACCCAGTACTTC
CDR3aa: CASSQDLAGETQYF

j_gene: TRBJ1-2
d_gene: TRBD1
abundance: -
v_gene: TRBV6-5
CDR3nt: TGTGCCAGCAGTAAGACAGGGCCGGCGGGGGGCTACACCTTC
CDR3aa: CASSKTGPAGGYTF

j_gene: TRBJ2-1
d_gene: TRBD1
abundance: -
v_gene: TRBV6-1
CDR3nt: TGTGCCAGCAGTGAAATCAGGGGGCTCTACAATGAGCAGTTCTTC
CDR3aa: CASSEIRGLYNEQFF

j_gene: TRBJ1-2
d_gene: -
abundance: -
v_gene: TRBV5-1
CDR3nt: TGCGCCAGCAGGGCTGCAACTAACTATGGCTACACCTTC
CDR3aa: CASRAATNYGYTF

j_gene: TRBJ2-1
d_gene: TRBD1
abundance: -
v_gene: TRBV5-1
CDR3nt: TGCGCCAGCAGCTTCAGGGACAGGGAGTACAATGAGCAGTTCTTC
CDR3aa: CASSFRDREYNEQFF

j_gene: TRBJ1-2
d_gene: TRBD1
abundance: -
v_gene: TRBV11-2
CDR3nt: TGTGCCAGCAGCTCGATAAACAGGGGGTTAAACTATGGCTACACCTTC
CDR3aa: CASSSINRGLNYGYTF

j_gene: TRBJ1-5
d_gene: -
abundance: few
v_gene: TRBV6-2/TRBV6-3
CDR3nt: TGTGCCAGCAGTCCACAGGGAACACGCCAGCATTTT
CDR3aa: CASSPQGTRQHF

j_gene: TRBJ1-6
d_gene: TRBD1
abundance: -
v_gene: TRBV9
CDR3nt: TGTGCCAGCAGCGTCACGGACAGGGGGTTCGGATCACCCCTCCACTTT
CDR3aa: CASSVTDRGFGSPLHF

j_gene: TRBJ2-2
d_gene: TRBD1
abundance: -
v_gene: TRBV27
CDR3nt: TGTGCCAGCAGTGCCGGGACAGGCTATGCGAACACCGGGGAGCTGTTTTTT
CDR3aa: CASSAGTGYANTGELFF

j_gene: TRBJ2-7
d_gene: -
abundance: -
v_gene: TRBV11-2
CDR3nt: TGTGCCAGCAGCTTAGGCCGCCAGGGGTCTTACGAGCAGTACTTC
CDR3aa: CASSLGRQGSYEQYF

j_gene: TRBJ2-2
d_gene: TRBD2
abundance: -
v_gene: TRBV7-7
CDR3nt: TGTGCTAGCAGCTTGTCCGGGGGGGCCGTTGCCGGGGAGCTGTTTTTT
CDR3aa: CASSLSGGAVAGELFF

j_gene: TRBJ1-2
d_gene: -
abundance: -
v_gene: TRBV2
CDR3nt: TGTGCCAGCAGTGATCAAAACTATGGCTACACCTTC
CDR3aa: CASSDQNYGYTF

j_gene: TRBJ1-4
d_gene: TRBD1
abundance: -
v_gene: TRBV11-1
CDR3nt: TGTGCCAGCAGCTCCCCAGGGGGCGCAACTAATGAAAAACTGTTTTTT
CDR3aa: CASSSPGGATNEKLFF

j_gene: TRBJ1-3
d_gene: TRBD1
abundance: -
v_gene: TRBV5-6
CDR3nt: TGTGCCAGCAGCTACGGCAGGACAGGGATTAACTCTGGAAACACCATATATTTT
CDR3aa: CASSYGRTGINSGNTIYF

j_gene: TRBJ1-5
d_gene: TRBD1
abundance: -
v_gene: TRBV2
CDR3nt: TGTGCCAGCAGGGAGAACAGGGGGCCGTATAGCAATCAGCCCCAGCATTTT
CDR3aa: CASRENRGPYSNQPQHF

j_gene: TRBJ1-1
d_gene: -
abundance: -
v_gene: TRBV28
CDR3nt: TGTGTCAGCAACAGATTGGTGAACACTGAAGCTTTCTTT
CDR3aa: CVSNRLVNTEAFF

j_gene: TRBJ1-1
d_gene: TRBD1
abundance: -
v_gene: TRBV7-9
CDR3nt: TGTGCCAGCAGCTTAGGACAGGGGAGCACTGAAGCTTTCTTT
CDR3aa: CASSLGQGSTEAFF

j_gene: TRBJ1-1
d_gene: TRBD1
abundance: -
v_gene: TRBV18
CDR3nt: TGTGCCAGCTCATTTCAGACAGGGACGGGCACTGAAGCTTTCTTT
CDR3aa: CASSFQTGTGTEAFF

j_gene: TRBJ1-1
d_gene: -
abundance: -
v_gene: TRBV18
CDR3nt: TGTGCCAGCTCACCCTATCCTAGGAACACTGAAGCTTTCTTT
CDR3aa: CASSPYPRNTEAFF

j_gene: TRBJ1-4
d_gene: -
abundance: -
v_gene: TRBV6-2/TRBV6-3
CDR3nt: TGTGCCAGCAGTCCAAGCGCAACTAATGAAAAACTGTTTTTT
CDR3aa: CASSPSATNEKLFF

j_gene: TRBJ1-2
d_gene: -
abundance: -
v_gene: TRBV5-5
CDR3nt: TGTGCCAGCAGTTCAGGACAGCTCTATGGCTACACCTTC
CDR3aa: CASSSGQLYGYTF

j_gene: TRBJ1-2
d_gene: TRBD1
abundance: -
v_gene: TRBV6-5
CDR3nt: TGTGCCAGCAGGAGGGACAGAGCGTCTAACTATGGCTACACCTTC
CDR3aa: CASRRDRASNYGYTF

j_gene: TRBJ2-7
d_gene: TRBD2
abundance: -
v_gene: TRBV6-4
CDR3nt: TGTGCCAGCAAGTTAGGGACTAGCGGGGACTACGAGCAGTACTTC
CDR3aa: CASKLGTSGDYEQYF

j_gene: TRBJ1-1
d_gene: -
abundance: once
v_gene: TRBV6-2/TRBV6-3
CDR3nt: TGTGCCAGCAGTTTCCCCGCCGGGGGTCACATGAACACTGAAGCTTTCTTT
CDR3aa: CASSFPAGGHMNTEAFF

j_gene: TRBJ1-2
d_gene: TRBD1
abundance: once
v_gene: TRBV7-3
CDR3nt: TGTGCCAGCAGCCCCGGACAGGGGAACTATGGCTACACCTTC
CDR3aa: CASSPGQGNYGYTF

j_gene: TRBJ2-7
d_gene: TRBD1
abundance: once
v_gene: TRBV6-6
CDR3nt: TGTGCCAGCAGTACCCGGGACAGCTACGAGCAGTACTTC
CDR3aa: CASSTRDSYEQYF

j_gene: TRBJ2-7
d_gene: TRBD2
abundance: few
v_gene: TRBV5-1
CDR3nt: TGCGCCAGCAGCTTGGGGACTAGCGGGATTGAAAAGCAGTACTTC
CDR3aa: CASSLGTSGIEKQYF

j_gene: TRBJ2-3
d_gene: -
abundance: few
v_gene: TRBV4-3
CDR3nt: TGCGCCAGCAGCCCCCGGACAGTTGGCACAGATACGCAGTATTTT
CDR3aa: CASSPRTVGTDTQYF

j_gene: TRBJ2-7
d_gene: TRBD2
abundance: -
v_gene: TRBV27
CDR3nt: TGTGCCAGCAGTTTATCGACCCGGACTAGCGGGGCCTACGAGCAGTACTTC
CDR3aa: CASSLSTRTSGAYEQYF